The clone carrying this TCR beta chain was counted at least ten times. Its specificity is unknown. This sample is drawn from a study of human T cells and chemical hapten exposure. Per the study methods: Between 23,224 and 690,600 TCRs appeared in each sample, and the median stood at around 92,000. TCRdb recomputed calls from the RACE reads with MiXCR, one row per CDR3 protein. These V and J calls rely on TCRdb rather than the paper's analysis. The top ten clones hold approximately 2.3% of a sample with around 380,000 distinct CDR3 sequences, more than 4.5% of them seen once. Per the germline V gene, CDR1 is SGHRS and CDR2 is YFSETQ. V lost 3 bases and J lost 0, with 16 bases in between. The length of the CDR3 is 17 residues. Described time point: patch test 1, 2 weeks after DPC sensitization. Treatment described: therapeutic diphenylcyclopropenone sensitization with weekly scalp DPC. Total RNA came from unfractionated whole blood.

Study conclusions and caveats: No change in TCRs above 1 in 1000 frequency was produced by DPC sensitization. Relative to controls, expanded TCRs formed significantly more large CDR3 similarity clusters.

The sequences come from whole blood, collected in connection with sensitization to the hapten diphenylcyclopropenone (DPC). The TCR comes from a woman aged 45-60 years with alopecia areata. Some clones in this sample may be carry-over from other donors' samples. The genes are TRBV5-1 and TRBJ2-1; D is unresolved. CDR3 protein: CASSWPVDTSSYNEQFF. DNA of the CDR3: TGCGCCAGCAGCTGGCCGGTCGACACCAGCTCCTACAATGAGCAGTTCTTC.